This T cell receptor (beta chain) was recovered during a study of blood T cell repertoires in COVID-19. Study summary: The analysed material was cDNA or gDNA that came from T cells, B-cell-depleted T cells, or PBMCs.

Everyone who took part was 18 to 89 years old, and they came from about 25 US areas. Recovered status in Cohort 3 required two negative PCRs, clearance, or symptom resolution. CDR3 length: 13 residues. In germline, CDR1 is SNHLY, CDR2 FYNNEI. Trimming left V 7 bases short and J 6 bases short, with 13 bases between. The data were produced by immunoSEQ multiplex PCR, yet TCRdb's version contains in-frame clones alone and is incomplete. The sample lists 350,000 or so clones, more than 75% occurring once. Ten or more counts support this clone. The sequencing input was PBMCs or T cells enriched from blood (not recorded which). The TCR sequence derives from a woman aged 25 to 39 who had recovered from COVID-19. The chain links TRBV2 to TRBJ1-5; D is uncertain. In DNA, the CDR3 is TGTGCCAGCAAGGGAGACCCCCCTCAGCCCCAGCATTTT. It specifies CASKGDPPQPQHF.